Listed below are T cell receptor beta chains from one sample, sequenced in a study of blood T cell repertoires in COVID-19. Sequencing was performed with immunoSEQ multiplex PCR; in TCRdb, only in-frame clones are kept and a portion is missing. The repertoire consists of about 60,000 clones, with approximately 82% occurring once and the leading ten covering over 3.5%. Sequenced material: peripheral blood. Receptors were obtained from a man aged 55 to 70 with acute or convalescent COVID-19. The CDR3 runs from the conserved cysteine through the conserved F or W. Each record gives: V gene, clone size, J gene, D gene, CDR3 protein, CDR3 DNA. The D gene is left open where the match is weak. Size tells how often a clone was seen (once, few, many) or the class of an expanded clone, and some rows leave it out.

TRBV14	.	TRBJ1-1	.	CASSPGTLRAFF	TGTGCCAGCAGCCCTGGGACTTTGAGAGCTTTCTTT
TRBV5-1	.	TRBJ2-2	.	CASSLGGVDNGELFF	TGCGCCAGCAGCTTGGGAGGTGTGGATAACGGGGAGCTGTTTTTT
TRBV5-1	.	TRBJ2-1	.	CASSLSGEALGNEQFF	TGCGCCAGCAGCTTGTCCGGGGAGGCTTTAGGGAATGAGCAGTTCTTC
TRBV5-5	.	TRBJ1-2	TRBD1	CASSENRGFDYGYTF	TGTGCCAGCAGCGAAAACAGGGGGTTCGACTATGGCTACACCTTC
TRBV6-6	once	TRBJ1-2	.	CASGPWGDDGTGYTF	TGTGCCAGCGGTCCCTGGGGGGATGACGGGACTGGCTACACCTTC
TRBV7-9	.	TRBJ2-3	.	CASSLGQFSFPTSTDTQYF	TGTGCCAGCAGCTTAGGACAGTTTTCGTTCCCAACTTCCACAGATACGCAGTATTTT
TRBV9	.	TRBJ2-7	.	CASSVASRGYEQYF	TGTGCCAGCAGCGTAGCTTCCCGCGGGTACGAGCAGTACTTC
TRBV14	.	TRBJ1-2	.	CASSQGLVGFGYGYTF	TGTGCCAGCAGCCAAGGATTGGTCGGTTTTGGCTATGGCTACACCTTC
TRBV6-4	.	TRBJ2-1	TRBD2	CASSDLPGLAGGRGNEQFF	TGTGCCAGCAGTGACTTACCGGGACTAGCGGGGGGGCGCGGGAATGAGCAGTTCTTC
TRBV5-1	.	TRBJ1-2	TRBD1	CASSLAGTDGGYTF	TGCGCCAGCAGCTTGGCCGGGACAGACGGTGGCTACACCTTC
TRBV7-2	.	TRBJ2-7	.	CASSSGRAQGSYEQYF	TGTGCCAGCAGCTCAGGCCGGGCCCAGGGCTCCTACGAGCAGTACTTC
TRBV14	.	TRBJ2-2	.	CASSYRRDTGELFF	TGTGCCAGCAGCTATCGCAGGGACACCGGGGAGCTGTTTTTT
TRBV11-2	.	TRBJ1-1	.	CASSLGQGGQEAFF	TGTGCCAGCAGCTTGGGCCAGGGTGGGCAAGAAGCTTTCTTT
TRBV5-5	.	TRBJ2-1	TRBD2	CASSPGGSASSYNEQFF	TGTGCCAGCAGCCCGGGGGGGTCGGCAAGCTCCTACAATGAGCAGTTCTTC
TRBV4-2	.	TRBJ2-7	TRBD2	CASSPGLADRFHEQYF	TGTGCCAGCAGCCCGGGACTAGCGGACAGATTTCACGAGCAGTACTTC
TRBV18	few	TRBJ1-2	TRBD1	CASSQGQVPDNYGYTF	TGTGCCAGCTCACAGGGACAGGTCCCCGATAACTATGGCTACACCTTC
TRBV19	.	TRBJ1-2	.	CASRRGLLEGYTF	TGTGCCAGCCGCAGGGGCTTATTGGAAGGCTACACCTTC
TRBV2	.	TRBJ2-1	TRBD2	CASSSGLADYNEQFF	TGTGCCAGCAGTTCGGGACTAGCGGACTACAATGAGCAGTTCTTC
TRBV11-2	.	TRBJ2-7	.	CASSRGAGEVREQYF	TGTGCCAGCAGCCGAGGAGCCGGGGAAGTGCGCGAGCAGTACTTC
TRBV5-4	.	TRBJ2-3	TRBD1	CASSSDRVADTQYF	TGTGCCAGCAGCTCAGACAGGGTTGCAGATACGCAGTATTTT
TRBV18	.	TRBJ1-2	.	CASSPPAAGSSTYYGYTF	TGTGCCAGCTCACCACCGGCCGCAGGCTCATCAACCTATTATGGCTACACCTTC
TRBV30	.	TRBJ1-6	TRBD1	CAWTGTANSALHF	TGTGCCTGGACCGGGACAGCTAATTCAGCCCTCCACTTT